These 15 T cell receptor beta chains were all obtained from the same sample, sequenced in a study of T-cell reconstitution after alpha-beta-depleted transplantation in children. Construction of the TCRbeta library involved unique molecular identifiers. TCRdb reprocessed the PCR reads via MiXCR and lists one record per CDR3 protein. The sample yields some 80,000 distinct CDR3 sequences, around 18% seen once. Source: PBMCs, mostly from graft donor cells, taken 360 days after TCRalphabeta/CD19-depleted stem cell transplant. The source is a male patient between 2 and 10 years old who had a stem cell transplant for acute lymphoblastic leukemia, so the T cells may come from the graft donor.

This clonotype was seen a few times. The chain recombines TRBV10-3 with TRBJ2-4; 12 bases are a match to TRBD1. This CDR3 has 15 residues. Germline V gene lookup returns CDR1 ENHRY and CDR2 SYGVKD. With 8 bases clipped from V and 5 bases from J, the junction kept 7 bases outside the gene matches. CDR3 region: CAISPGTGGQNIQYF. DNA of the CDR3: TGTGCCATCTCTCCCGGGACAGGGGGCCAAAACATTCAGTACTTC.

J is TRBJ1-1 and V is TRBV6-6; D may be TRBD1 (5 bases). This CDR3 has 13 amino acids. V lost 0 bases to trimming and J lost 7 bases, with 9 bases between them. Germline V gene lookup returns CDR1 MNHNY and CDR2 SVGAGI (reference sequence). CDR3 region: CASSYSQVGEAFF. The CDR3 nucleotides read TGTGCCAGCAGTTACTCACAGGTCGGTGAAGCTTTCTTT.

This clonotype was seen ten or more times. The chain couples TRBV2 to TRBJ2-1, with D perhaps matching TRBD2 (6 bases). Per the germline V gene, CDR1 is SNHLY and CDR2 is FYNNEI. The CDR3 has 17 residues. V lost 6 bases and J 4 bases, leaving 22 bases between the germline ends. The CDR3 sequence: CASSTTPWEESYNEQFF. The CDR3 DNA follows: TGTGCCAGCAGCACCACCCCGTGGGAGGAATCGTACAATGAGCAGTTCTTC.

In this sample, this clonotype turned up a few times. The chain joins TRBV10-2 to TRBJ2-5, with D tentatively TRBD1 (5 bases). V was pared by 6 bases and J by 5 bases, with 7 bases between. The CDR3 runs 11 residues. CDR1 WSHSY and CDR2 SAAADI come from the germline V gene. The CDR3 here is CASRAGETQYF. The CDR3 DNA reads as TGCGCCAGCAGGGCAGGGGAGACCCAGTACTTC.

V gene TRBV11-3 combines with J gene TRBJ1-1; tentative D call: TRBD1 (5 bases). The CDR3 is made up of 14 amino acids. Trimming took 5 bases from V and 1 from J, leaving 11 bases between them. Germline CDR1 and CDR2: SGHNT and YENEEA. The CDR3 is CASSPWGSNTEAFF. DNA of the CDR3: TGTGCCAGCAGCCCATGGGGGTCGAACACTGAAGCTTTCTTT.

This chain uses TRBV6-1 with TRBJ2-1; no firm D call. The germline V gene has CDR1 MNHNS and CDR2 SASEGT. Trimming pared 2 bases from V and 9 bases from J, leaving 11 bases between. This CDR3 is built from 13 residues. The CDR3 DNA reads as TGTGCCAGCAGTGAAAATTTGGGTTTTGAGCAGTTCTTC. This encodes CASSENLGFEQFF.

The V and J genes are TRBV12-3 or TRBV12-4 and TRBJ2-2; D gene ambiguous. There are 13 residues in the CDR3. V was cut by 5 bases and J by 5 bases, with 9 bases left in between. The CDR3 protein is CASSLVPTGELFF. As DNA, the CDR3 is TGTGCCAGCAGTCTGGTACCAACCGGGGAGCTGTTTTTT.

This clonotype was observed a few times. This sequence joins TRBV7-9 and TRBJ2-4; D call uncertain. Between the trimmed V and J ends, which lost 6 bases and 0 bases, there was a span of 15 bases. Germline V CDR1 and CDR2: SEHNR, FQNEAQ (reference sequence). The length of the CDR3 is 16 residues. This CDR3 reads CASSSGPMLAKNIQYF. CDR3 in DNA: TGTGCCAGCAGTTCCGGGCCAATGCTAGCCAAAAACATTCAGTACTTC.

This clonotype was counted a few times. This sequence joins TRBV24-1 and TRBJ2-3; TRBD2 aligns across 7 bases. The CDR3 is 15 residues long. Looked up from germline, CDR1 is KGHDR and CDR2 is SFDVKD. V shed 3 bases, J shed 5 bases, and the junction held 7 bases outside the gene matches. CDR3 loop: CATSDRREGEDTQYF. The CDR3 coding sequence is TGTGCCACCAGTGATAGGAGGGAGGGCGAAGATACGCAGTATTTT.

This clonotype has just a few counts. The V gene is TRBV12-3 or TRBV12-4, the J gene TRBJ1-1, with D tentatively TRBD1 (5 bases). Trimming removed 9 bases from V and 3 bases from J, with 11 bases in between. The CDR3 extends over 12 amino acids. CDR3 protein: CASCDRDTEAFF. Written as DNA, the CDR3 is TGTGCCAGTTGCGACAGAGACACTGAAGCTTTCTTT.

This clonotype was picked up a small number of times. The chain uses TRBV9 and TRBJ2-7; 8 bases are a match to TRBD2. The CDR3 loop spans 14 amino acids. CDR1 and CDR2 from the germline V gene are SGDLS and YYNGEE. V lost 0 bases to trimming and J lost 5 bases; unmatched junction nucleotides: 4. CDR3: CASSVGLALNEQYF. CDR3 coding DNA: TGTGCCAGCAGCGTAGGACTAGCGCTTAACGAGCAGTACTTC.

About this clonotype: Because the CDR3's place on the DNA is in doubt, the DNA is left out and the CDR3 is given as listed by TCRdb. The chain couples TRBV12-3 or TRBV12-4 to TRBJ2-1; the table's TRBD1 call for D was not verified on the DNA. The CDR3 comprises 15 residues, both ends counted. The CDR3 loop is CASSLASVRGNEQFF.

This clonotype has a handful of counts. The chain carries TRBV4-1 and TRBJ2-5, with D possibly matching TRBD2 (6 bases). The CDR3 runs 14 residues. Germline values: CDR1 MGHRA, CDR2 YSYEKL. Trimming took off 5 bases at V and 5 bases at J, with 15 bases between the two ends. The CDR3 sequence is CASSRLAGGETQYF. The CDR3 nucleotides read TGCGCCAGCAGCAGGCTAGCCGGAGGGGAGACCCAGTACTTC.

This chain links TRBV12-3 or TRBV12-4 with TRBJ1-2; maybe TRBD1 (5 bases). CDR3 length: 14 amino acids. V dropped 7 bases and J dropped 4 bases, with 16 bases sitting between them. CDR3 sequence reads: CASTSGTTIYGYTF. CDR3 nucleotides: TGTGCCAGCACCTCGGGGACGACAATCTATGGCTACACCTTC.

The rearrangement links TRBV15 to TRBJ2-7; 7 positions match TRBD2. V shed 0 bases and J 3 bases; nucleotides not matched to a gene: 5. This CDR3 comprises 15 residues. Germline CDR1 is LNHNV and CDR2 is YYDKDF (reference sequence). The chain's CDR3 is CATSRDGGGGYEQYF. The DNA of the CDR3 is TGTGCCACCAGCAGAGATGGGGGGGGAGGCTACGAGCAGTACTTC.